The 16 T cell receptor beta chains listed next were all sequenced from one sample in a study of molecular identifiers for immune sequencing clone quantification. TCRdb reprocessed the PCR reads via MiXCR and lists one record per CDR3 protein. The data contain 400,000 to 600,000 distinct CDR3 sequences, about a fifth of them singletons. The sequencing input was naive CD8+ T cells from blood, with Jurkat cell RNA spiked in. The subset was: FACS-sorted CD8+CD4-CCR7+CD45RA+ naive T cells. Receptors originate from a human donor in good health. Some libraries in this study had Jurkat cell RNA spiked in.

This clonotype was observed at least ten times. The rearrangement uses TRBV21-1 and TRBJ2-3; the table's TRBD1 call for D was not verified on the DNA. TRBV21-1 is labeled a pseudogene. The CDR3 length is 16 residues. CDR3 residues: CASTPSWGRSTDTQYF. In nucleotides, the CDR3 is TGTGCCAGCACCCCATCGTGGGGGCGTAGCACAGATACGCAGTATTTT.

This clonotype showed up many times. J is TRBJ2-7 and V is TRBV4-3, with a weak D call TRBD1 (6 bases). Germline V gives CDR1 LGHNA, CDR2 YSLEER. This CDR3 spans 17 amino acids. V lost 2 bases, J lost 3 bases, and 20 bases lay in between. The CDR3 nucleotides are TGCGCCAGCAGCCAACGATCCCCCGGGACACCTAGCTACGAGCAGTACTTC. This codes for CASSQRSPGTPSYEQYF.

There are a few counts of this clonotype. V is TRBV20-1 and J is TRBJ2-3; D remains unclear. Germline lookup yields CDR1 DFQATT and CDR2 SNEGSKA (reference sequence). The CDR3 has 16 amino acids. V lost 0 bases to trimming and J lost 0 bases, with 13 bases between them. The DNA of the CDR3 is TGCAGTGCTAGAGACCCGAGGCTACCTAGCACAGATACGCAGTATTTT. The encoded protein is CSARDPRLPSTDTQYF.

Worth noting for this clonotype: This may arise from a read error, as a much more abundant clone is one base away. The rearrangement uses TRBV28 and TRBJ1-1; D unresolved. CDR3 length: 13 residues. From germline, CDR1 is MDHEN and CDR2 SYDVKM. Trimming shortened V by 7 bases and J by 0 bases, and 9 bases separated the two germline ends. The CDR3 region is CASIPAMNTEAFF. The CDR3 DNA is TGTGCCAGCATTCCCGCAATGAACACTGAAGCTTTCTTT.

This clonotype was counted at least ten times. The chain has TRBV10-3 and TRBJ2-1, with TRBD2 matching 12 bases. There are 14 residues in the CDR3. The junction had 5 bases not matched to a gene; V was cut back by 8 bases and J by 6 bases. Germline assignment: CDR1 ENHRY and CDR2 SYGVKD. This CDR3 is CAISSGGAGNEQFF. The CDR3 bases are TGTGCCATCTCTAGCGGGGGGGCCGGCAATGAGCAGTTCTTC.

Details on this clonotype: Sequence at one end of the junction differs from germline and may be a read error. This sequence joins TRBV6-1 and TRBJ2-7, with TRBD1 matching 9 bases. Germline V gene lookup returns CDR1 MNHNS and CDR2 SASEGT. This CDR3 region has 14 residues. Written as DNA, the CDR3 is TGTGCCAGCAGTTGGGACAGGGAGTTCTACGGGCAGTACTTC. It translates to CASSWDREFYGQYF.

This clonotype was seen a handful of times. The chain joins TRBV5-1 to TRBJ1-2, with 8 bases that match TRBD1. CDR3 length: 14 residues. Per germline, CDR1 SGHRS and CDR2 YFSETQ. With V trimmed by 2 bases and J by 2 bases, 2 bases remained unmatched. In DNA form, the CDR3 reads TGCGCCAGCAGCTTCGGACAGGGAAACTATGGCTACACCTTC. Amino acids: CASSFGQGNYGYTF.

Concerning this clonotype itself: The missing conserved phenylalanine or tryptophan at the end of this CDR3 makes a read error likely. The gene calls are TRBV7-9 and TRBJ1-1; TRBD1 aligns across 7 bases. V lost 5 bases and J lost 0; bases outside the gene matches: 9. The germline V gene has CDR1 SEHNR and CDR2 FQNEAQ (reference sequence). The CDR3 extends over 16 amino acids. CDR3 DNA: TGTGCCAGCAGCCCTGACAGGGCCCAAGTGAACACTGAAGCTTTCTCT. This gives the protein CASSPDRAQVNTEAFS.

This clonotype was picked up a small number of times. This clone may be a read error of a much larger clone one base away. V is TRBV29-1 and J is TRBJ1-1; 7 nucleotides match TRBD1. The CDR3 is 13 amino acids. CDR1 SQVTM and CDR2 ANQGSEA come from the germline V gene. In DNA, the CDR3 is TGCAGCTTTGACAGGGACCTGACCACTGAAGCTTTCTTT. As protein: CSFDRDLTTEAFF.

This clonotype occurred many times. The chain joins TRBV29-1 to TRBJ1-1; no definite D call. CDR3 length: 12 amino acids. CDR1 is SQVTM, CDR2 ANQGSEA, per germline. Trimming cost V 7 bases and J 5 bases, with 14 bases left between them. The CDR3 coding sequence is TGCAGCGCCAAAGACGGGAGGACTGAAGCTTTCTTT. Its translation is CSAKDGRTEAFF. Drawing the rest from reference TRBV29-1 and TRBJ1-1, the complete variable domain is SAVISQKPSRDICQRGTSLTIQCQVDSQVTMMFWYRQQPGQSLTLIATANQGSEATYESGFVIDKFPISRPNLTFSTLTVSNMSPEDSSIYLCSAKDGRTEAFFGQGTRLTVV.

With regard to this clonotype: As the CDR3 is not closed by the conserved phenylalanine or tryptophan, this likely results from a read error. This chain links TRBV6-2 or TRBV6-3 with TRBJ1-6; 7 positions match TRBD1. The V gene end was trimmed by 5 bases and the J gene end by 3 bases; junction bases not matched to a gene: 4. Germline assignment: CDR1 MNHEY and CDR2 SVGEGT. The CDR3 runs to 15 residues. CDR3 nucleotide sequence: TGTGCCAGCAGTGGGACAGACTTCTATAATTCACCCCTCCACCTT. As protein: CASSGTDFYNSPLHL.

J is TRBJ2-3 and V is TRBV6-2 or TRBV6-3; D may correspond to TRBD1 or TRBD2 (5 bases each). The CDR3 consists of 19 residues. From germline, CDR1 is MNHEY and CDR2 SVGEGT. Trimming pared 4 bases from V and 2 bases from J, leaving 25 bases between. The CDR3: CASSSPVRRTGRHTDTQYF. As DNA, the CDR3 is TGTGCCAGCAGTTCACCCGTACGACGAACGGGACGGCACACAGATACGCAGTATTTT.

This clonotype was seen ten or more times. The chain employs TRBV6-2 or TRBV6-3 and TRBJ2-2; D ambiguous. The CDR3 has 13 amino acids. V lost 6 bases, J lost 4 bases, and 9 bases lay in between. The germline V gene has CDR1 MNHEY and CDR2 SVGEGT. The DNA for the CDR3 is TGTGCCAGCAGCCCTTACACCACCGGGGAGCTGTTTTTT. This encodes CASSPYTTGELFF.

This clonotype occurred a few times. The CDR3: CASSPTTGESSYEQYF. In nucleotides, the CDR3 is TGTGCCAGCAGCCCTACTACCGGAGAGAGCTCCTACGAGCAGTACTTC. The rearrangement joins TRBV7-9 to TRBJ2-7, with D hard to call. The CDR3 is 16 residues long. Looked up from germline, CDR1 is SEHNR and CDR2 is FQNEAQ (reference sequence). V was cut by 5 bases and J by 0 bases, with 17 bases left in between. Supplemented by reference TRBV7-9 and TRBJ2-7, the full variable domain reads DTGVSQNPRHKITKRGQNVTFRCDPISEHNRLYWYRQTLGQGPEFLTYFQNEAQLEKSRLLSDRFSAERPKGSFSTLEIQRTEQGDSAMYLCASSPTTGESSYEQYFGPGTRLTVT.

As to this clonotype: This may stem from a read error, because a much larger clone lies one nucleotide away. This chain uses TRBV7-2 with TRBJ2-5; 13 nucleotides line up with TRBD2. J gave up 4 bases and V 5 bases, and 10 bases lay outside the gene matches. CDR3 length equals 17 residues. Germline assignment: CDR1 SGHTA and CDR2 FQGNSA. The CDR3, as DNA: TGTGCCAGCAGCCCGGAACTAGCGGGAGGGTGGCTAGAGACCCAGTACTTC. It encodes CASSPELAGGWLETQYF.

There are a few counts of this clonotype. The chain carries TRBV14 and TRBJ2-3, with TRBD1 matching over 9 bases. The junction had 3 bases not matched to a gene; V was cut back by 3 bases and J by 2 bases. Germline loops: CDR1 SGHDN, CDR2 FVKESK. The CDR3 covers 15 residues. The CDR3 region is CASSHGTGYTDTQYF. The DNA of the CDR3 is TGTGCCAGCAGCCATGGGACAGGGTACACAGATACGCAGTATTTT.